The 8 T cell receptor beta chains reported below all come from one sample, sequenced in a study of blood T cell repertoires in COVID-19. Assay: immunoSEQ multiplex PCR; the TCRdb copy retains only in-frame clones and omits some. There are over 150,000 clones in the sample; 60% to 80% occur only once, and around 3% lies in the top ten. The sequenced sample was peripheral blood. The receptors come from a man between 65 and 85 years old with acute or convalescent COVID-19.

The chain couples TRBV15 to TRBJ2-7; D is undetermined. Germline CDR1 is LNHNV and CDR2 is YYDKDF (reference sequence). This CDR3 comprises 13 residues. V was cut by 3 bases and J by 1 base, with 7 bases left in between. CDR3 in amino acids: CATSSRQSYEQYF. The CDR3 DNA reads TGTGCCACCAGCAGCCGACAATCCTACGAGCAGTACTTC.

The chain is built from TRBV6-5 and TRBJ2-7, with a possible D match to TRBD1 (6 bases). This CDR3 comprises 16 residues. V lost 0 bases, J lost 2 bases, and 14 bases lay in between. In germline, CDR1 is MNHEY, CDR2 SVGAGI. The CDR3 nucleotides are TGTGCCAGCAGTTACTCGAGCAGGGGTCTCCCCTACGAGCAGTACTTC. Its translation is CASSYSSRGLPYEQYF.

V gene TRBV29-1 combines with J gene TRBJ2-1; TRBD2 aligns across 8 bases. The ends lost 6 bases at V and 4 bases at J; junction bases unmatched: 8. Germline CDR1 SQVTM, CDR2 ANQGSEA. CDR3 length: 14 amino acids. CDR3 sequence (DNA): TGCAGCGTGGGGCCGGGACTAGGGTACAATGAGCAGTTCTTC. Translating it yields CSVGPGLGYNEQFF.

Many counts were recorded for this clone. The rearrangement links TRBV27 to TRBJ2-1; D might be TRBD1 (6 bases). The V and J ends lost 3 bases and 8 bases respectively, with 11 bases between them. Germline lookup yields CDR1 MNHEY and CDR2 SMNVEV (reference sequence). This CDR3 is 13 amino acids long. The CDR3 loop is CASSFQYRDEQFF. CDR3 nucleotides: TGTGCCAGCAGTTTTCAGTACAGGGATGAGCAGTTCTTC.

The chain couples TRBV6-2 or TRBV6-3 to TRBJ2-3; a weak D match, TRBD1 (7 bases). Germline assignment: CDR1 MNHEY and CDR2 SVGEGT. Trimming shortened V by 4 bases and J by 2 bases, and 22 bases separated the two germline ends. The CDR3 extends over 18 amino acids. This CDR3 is CASSSPAGRDRFTDTQYF. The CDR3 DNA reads TGTGCCAGCAGTTCCCCAGCGGGCAGGGACAGATTCACAGATACGCAGTATTTT.

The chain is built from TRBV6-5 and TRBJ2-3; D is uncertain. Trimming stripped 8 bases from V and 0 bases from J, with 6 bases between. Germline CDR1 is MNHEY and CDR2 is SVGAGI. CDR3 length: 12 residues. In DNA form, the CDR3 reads TGTGCCAGCTCAGAAAGCACAGATACGCAGTATTTT. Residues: CASSESTDTQYF.

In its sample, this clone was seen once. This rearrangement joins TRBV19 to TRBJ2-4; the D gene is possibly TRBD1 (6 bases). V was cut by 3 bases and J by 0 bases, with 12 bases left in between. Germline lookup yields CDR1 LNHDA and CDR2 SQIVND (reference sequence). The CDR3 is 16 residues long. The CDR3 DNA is TGTGCCAGTAGTATCGAAGGGGGTCTAGCCAAAAACATTCAGTACTTC. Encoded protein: CASSIEGGLAKNIQYF.

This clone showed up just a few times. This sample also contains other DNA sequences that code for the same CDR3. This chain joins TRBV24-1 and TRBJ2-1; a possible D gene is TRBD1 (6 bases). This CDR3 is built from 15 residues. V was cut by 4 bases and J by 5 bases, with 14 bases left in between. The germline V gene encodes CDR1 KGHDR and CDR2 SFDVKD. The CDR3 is CATSDPGPGDNEQFF. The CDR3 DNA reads TGTGCCACCAGTGACCCCGGCCCAGGGGACAATGAGCAGTTCTTC.